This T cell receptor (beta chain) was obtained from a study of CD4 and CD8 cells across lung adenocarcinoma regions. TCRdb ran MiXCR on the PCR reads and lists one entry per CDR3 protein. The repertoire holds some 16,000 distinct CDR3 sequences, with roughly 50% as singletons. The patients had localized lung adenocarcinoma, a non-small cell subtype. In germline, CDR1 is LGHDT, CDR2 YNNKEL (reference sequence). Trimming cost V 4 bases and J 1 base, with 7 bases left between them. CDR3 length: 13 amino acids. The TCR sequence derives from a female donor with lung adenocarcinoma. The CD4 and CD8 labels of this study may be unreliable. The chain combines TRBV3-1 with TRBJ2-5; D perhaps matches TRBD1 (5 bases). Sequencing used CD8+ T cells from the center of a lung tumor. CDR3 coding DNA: TGTGCCAGCAGCCCAGGGATCCAAGAGACCCAGTACTTC. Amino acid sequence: CASSPGIQETQYF.